The 23 T cell receptor beta chains below come from one sample, sequenced in a study of T cell changes during pregnancy in multiple sclerosis. Only in-frame clones appear in the TCRdb table, and some are missing; sequencing was by immunoSEQ multiplex PCR. The sample holds tens of thousands of clones, approximately 94% seen once. This sample comprised CD4+ T cells from peripheral blood mononuclear cells, obtained in the second trimester of pregnancy. Receptors were obtained from a female donor with multiple sclerosis, enrolled in a pregnancy study.

The chain combines TRBV5-8 with TRBJ2-3; no reliable D call. Looked up from germline, CDR1 is SGHTS and CDR2 is YDEGEE. The V end was cut by 0 bases, the J end by 0 bases, with 8 bases between. The CDR3 covers 15 residues. CDR3 bases: TGTGCCAGCAGCTTGGGTGGCTTAAGCACAGATACGCAGTATTTT. Protein sequence: CASSLGGLSTDTQYF.

The chain links TRBV4-3 to TRBJ1-3; D gene ambiguous. Per the germline V gene, CDR1 is LGHNA and CDR2 is YSLEER. V shed 0 bases and J shed 4 bases, with 7 bases lying between them. This CDR3 is built from 14 residues. CDR3 sequence: CASSQDFIGNTIYF. Written as DNA, the CDR3 is TGCGCCAGCAGCCAAGATTTCATCGGAAACACCATATATTTT.

The chain uses TRBV28 and TRBJ1-5; D remains ambiguous. Trimming pared 6 bases from V and 1 base from J, leaving 16 bases between. This CDR3 has 16 residues. Germline V lookup: CDR1 MDHEN, CDR2 SYDVKM. CDR3 bases: TGTGCCAGCAGCTCCGACGGCCGCGGCAGCAATCAGCCCCAGCATTTT. Translated: CASSSDGRGSNQPQHF.

The genes are TRBV7-2 and TRBJ2-7; TRBD2 agrees at 12 bases. Losses at the gene ends were 2 bases for V and 6 bases for J; bases not matched to a gene: 8. This CDR3 has 16 amino acids. Germline CDR1 and CDR2: SGHTA and FQGNSA. Written as DNA, the CDR3 is TGTGCCAGCAGCTTATCCTCTAGCGGGGGGGCCTCCGAGCAGTACTTC. It yields the protein CASSLSSSGGASEQYF. Full variable domain (missing parts from reference TRBV7-2 and TRBJ2-7): GAGVSQSPSNKVTEKGKDVELRCDPISGHTALYWYRQSLGQGLEFLIYFQGNSAPDKSGLPSDRFSAERTGGSVSTLTIQRTQQEDSAVYLCASSLSSSGGASEQYFGPGTRLTVT.

The chain is built from TRBV27 and TRBJ2-1; 12 positions agree with TRBD2. The CDR3 covers 18 residues. The junction had 14 bases not matched to a gene; V was cut back by 4 bases and J by 7 bases. CDR1 is MNHEY and CDR2 is SMNVEV in the germline V gene (reference sequence). Written as DNA, the CDR3 is TGTGCCAGCAGTTCCTCGACTAGCGGGAGCTTATTGAAAAATGAGCAGTTCTTC. Translation gives CASSSSTSGSLLKNEQFF.

The chain carries TRBV5-1 and TRBJ2-7; tentative D call: TRBD2 (5 bases). The CDR3 runs to 15 residues. The V end lost 4 bases, the J end lost 7 bases, and 21 bases lay between the germline ends. Germline-derived CDR1 and CDR2 are SGHRS and YFSETQ. The CDR3 loop reads CASSPWGDGLWEQYF. CDR3 DNA: TGCGCCAGCAGCCCCTGGGGAGATGGGCTTTGGGAGCAGTACTTC.

This chain links TRBV6-4 with TRBJ2-1; 12 bases fit TRBD2. The CDR3 is 15 residues long. Germline CDR1 MRHNA, CDR2 SNTAGT. After removal of 6 bases from V and 3 bases from J, the junction contained 3 bases not matched to a gene. This CDR3 reads CASSPGLAGYNEQFF. CDR3 nucleotides: TGTGCCAGCAGCCCGGGACTAGCGGGCTACAATGAGCAGTTCTTC.

The genes are TRBV5-5 and TRBJ1-4, with D possibly matching TRBD1 (6 bases). Germline values: CDR1 SGHKS, CDR2 YYEKEE (reference sequence). The CDR3 length is 15 residues. V was pared by 4 bases and J by 5 bases, with 15 bases between. Here the CDR3 DNA reads TGTGCCAGCAGCGCCAGGGGAGGGGACAATGAAAAACTGTTTTTT. It yields the protein CASSARGGDNEKLFF.

The V gene is TRBV9, the J gene TRBJ1-1; the D is unclear. Per the germline V gene, CDR1 is SGDLS and CDR2 is YYNGEE. The ends were cut back, 2 bases at V and 0 bases at J, with 5 bases in the middle. This CDR3 has 13 residues. The CDR3 coding sequence is TGTGCCAGCAGCGTTAGCATGAACACTGAAGCTTTCTTT. This encodes CASSVSMNTEAFF.

V gene TRBV5-4 combines with J gene TRBJ2-6, with D maybe TRBD1 (6 bases). The CDR3 is 17 amino acids. Germline CDR1 and CDR2: SGHNT and YYREEE (reference sequence). V was cut by 4 bases and J by 0 bases, with 14 bases left in between. The CDR3 DNA reads as TGTGCCAGCAGCCCCGGGACAAAAAGCTCTGGGGCCAACGTCCTGACTTTC. Amino acid sequence: CASSPGTKSSGANVLTF. Complete variable domain (other parts from reference TRBV5-4 and TRBJ2-6): ETGVTQSPTHLIKTRGQQVTLRCSSQSGHNTVSWYQQALGQGPQFIFQYYREEENGRGNFPPRFSGLQFPNYSSELNVNALELDDSALYLCASSPGTKSSGANVLTFGAGSRLTVL.

The gene calls are TRBV7-2 and TRBJ2-2; D is ambiguous. Trimming took 0 bases from V and 2 from J, leaving 7 bases between them. The CDR3 is made up of 15 amino acids. The germline V gene encodes CDR1 SGHTA and CDR2 FQGNSA. The CDR3 spells CASSLARPNTGELFF. CDR3 in DNA: TGTGCCAGCAGCTTAGCGCGTCCTAACACCGGGGAGCTGTTTTTT.

V is TRBV5-1 and J is TRBJ2-7; no definite D call. Trimming shortened V by 0 bases and J by 5 bases, and 12 bases separated the two germline ends. The CDR3 spans 14 residues. Germline V gives CDR1 SGHRS, CDR2 YFSETQ. The CDR3 is CASSLEFLSHEQYF. The CDR3 DNA reads TGCGCCAGCAGCTTGGAATTTCTGTCCCACGAGCAGTACTTC.

The chain has TRBV2 and TRBJ1-5; D remains ambiguous. This CDR3 has 15 residues. V was trimmed by 6 bases and J by 7 bases, leaving 19 bases between them. Germline CDR1 SNHLY, CDR2 FYNNEI. CDR3 nucleotide sequence: TGTGCCAGCAGAGCGGGAGACACTCCCACGCAGCCCCAGCATTTT. It specifies CASRAGDTPTQPQHF.

V usage is TRBV6-5 and J usage is TRBJ1-5; TRBD1 aligns across 8 bases. The CDR3 contains 15 residues. The J segment lost 5 bases and the V segment lost 4 bases, leaving 7 bases of the junction unmatched. CDR1 is MNHEY, CDR2 SVGAGI, per germline. Written as DNA, the CDR3 is TGTGCCAGCAGTTTCGGACAGGGCCTGCATCAGCCCCAGCATTTT. Its protein product is CASSFGQGLHQPQHF.

The chain links TRBV4-2 to TRBJ2-1, with 10 bases matching TRBD2. Germline assignment: CDR1 LGHNA and CDR2 YNFKEQ. CDR3 length: 19 amino acids. J lost 7 bases, V lost 2 bases, and 17 bases had no gene match. As DNA, the CDR3 is TGTGCCAGCAGCCAACCCGGACTAGCGGACACCCTTAAAATGAATGAGCAGTTCTTC. It translates to CASSQPGLADTLKMNEQFF.

The J gene is TRBJ1-2, the V gene TRBV7-9; 9 bases match TRBD1. V lost 2 bases and J lost 7; bases outside the gene matches: 11. The CDR3 length is 16 residues. Germline CDR1 is SEHNR and CDR2 is FQNEAQ (reference sequence). As DNA, the CDR3 is TGTGCCAGCAGCTTAACCCAACAGGGGGCGCAGAGTGGCTACACCTTC. This encodes CASSLTQQGAQSGYTF.

The chain is built from TRBV7-9 and TRBJ1-6; D gene ambiguous. The germline V gene has CDR1 SEHNR and CDR2 FQNEAQ (reference sequence). Deletions cut 5 bases from V and 1 base from J, with 12 bases between. The CDR3 totals 16 residues. The DNA for the CDR3 is TGTGCCAGCAGCCCAATTGACGGGTCCTATAATTCACCCCTCCACTTT. Its translation is CASSPIDGSYNSPLHF.

The chain is built from TRBV5-6 and TRBJ1-6; D is perhaps TRBD1 (6 bases). CDR1 is SGHDT and CDR2 is YYEEEE in the germline V gene. The CDR3 spans 16 residues. Trimming took off 3 bases at V and 4 bases at J, with 14 bases between the two ends. CDR3 sequence: CASSSLRDTYNSPLHF. CDR3 nucleotide sequence: TGTGCCAGCAGCTCCCTCCGGGACACATATAATTCACCCCTCCACTTT.

The rearrangement joins TRBV7-6 to TRBJ1-1; 7 bases are shared with TRBD1. Germline V lookup: CDR1 SGHVS, CDR2 FNYEAQ. Trimming at V came to 4 bases and at J to 11 bases, leaving 10 bases not matched to a gene. The CDR3 covers 13 residues. Written as DNA, the CDR3 is TGTGCCAGCAGCTCAAGTCCACAGGGACAGGCTTTCTTT. Translated: CASSSSPQGQAFF.

The chain combines TRBV19 with TRBJ2-1; 8 bases are a match to TRBD1. The CDR3 contains 14 residues. Germline lookup yields CDR1 LNHDA and CDR2 SQIVND (reference sequence). V lost 8 bases to trimming and J lost 10 bases; unmatched junction nucleotides: 13. CDR3 loop: CASYPRQGIGEQFF. The CDR3 region has the DNA TGTGCCAGTTATCCGAGACAGGGGATCGGGGAGCAGTTCTTC.

In DNA form, the CDR3 reads TGTGCCAGCAATGGGGGACAAGGGGGCAATCAGCCCCAGCATTTT. Protein product: CASNGGQGGNQPQHF. The chain has TRBV28 and TRBJ1-5, with D perhaps TRBD1 (6 bases). Trimming cost V 7 bases and J 2 bases, with 15 bases left between them. The CDR3 is 15 residues long. CDR1 and CDR2 (germline): MDHEN, SYDVKM.

The CDR3 sequence is CASSLDGGSFNEQFF. CDR3 in DNA: TGTGCCAGCAGCTTAGACGGGGGTAGCTTCAATGAGCAGTTCTTC. The chain recombines TRBV7-2 with TRBJ2-1; TRBD2 might be the D (6 bases). The CDR3 loop spans 15 amino acids. The germline CDR1 and CDR2 sequences are SGHTA and FQGNSA. Between the trimmed V and J ends, which lost 1 base and 6 bases, there was a span of 13 bases.

As DNA, the CDR3 is TGTGCCTGGAGAGCGACAGCCGCCAATGAAGCTTTCTTT. Amino acid sequence: CAWRATAANEAFF. The genes are TRBV30 and TRBJ1-1; weak D call: TRBD1 (5 bases). The V gene lost 3 bases and the J gene lost 7 bases, with 15 bases spanning the gap. The CDR3 covers 13 residues. Germline CDR1 GTSNPN, CDR2 SVGIG (reference sequence).